Listed below are T cell receptor beta chains from one sample, sequenced in a study of blood T cell repertoires in COVID-19. Profiling relied on immunoSEQ multiplex PCR, and the TCRdb table lists in-frame clones only, not all of them. Among around 320,000 clones listed, 85% to 90% were seen once. The material sequenced was PBMCs or T cells enriched from blood (not recorded which). The receptors shown here come from a woman aged 45-60 years who had been exposed to COVID-19. CDR3s include the opening cysteine and the closing phenylalanine or tryptophan. Fields, in order: clone size, D gene, J gene, V gene, CDR3 DNA, CDR3 protein. D genes are given only for firm matches. Clone size appears in some rows only: once, few, many, or a class for an expanded clone.

NA	TRBD2	TRBJ2-5	TRBV3-1/TRBV3-2	TGTGCCAGCAGCCGACTAGCGCTAGGGACCCAGTACTTC	CASSRLALGTQYF
once	NA	TRBJ1-4	TRBV28	TGTGCCAGCAGTCGACAGATTGCAACTAATGAAAAACTGTTTTTT	CASSRQIATNEKLFF
NA	NA	TRBJ1-1	TRBV6-5	TGTGCCAGCAGTTACAAAGGGGACACTGAAGCTTTCTTT	CASSYKGDTEAFF
NA	TRBD1	TRBJ1-2	TRBV6-5	TGTGCCAGCAGTTACGAACAGGGGGGCTCCTCTGGCGGCTACACCTTC	CASSYEQGGSSGGYTF
NA	NA	TRBJ2-2	TRBV4-1	TGCGCCAGCAGCCAAGAGGGGCAGGTCCCCGGGGAGCTGTTTTTT	CASSQEGQVPGELFF
NA	TRBD2	TRBJ2-5	TRBV30	TGTGCCTGGAGCAGGACACGGACTAGCGGGACCCAAGAGACCCAGTACTTC	CAWSRTRTSGTQETQYF
NA	NA	TRBJ1-5	TRBV5-6	TGTGCCAGCAGCTTGTACCAACTGGATCAGCCCCAGCATTTT	CASSLYQLDQPQHF
NA	TRBD2	TRBJ2-5	TRBV5-1	TGCGCCAGCAGCTACGGGACTAGGCAAGAGACCCAGTACTTC	CASSYGTRQETQYF
NA	NA	TRBJ2-5	TRBV12-3/TRBV12-4	TGTGCCAGCAGTTTAGGTCGGGAAGAGACCCAGTACTTC	CASSLGREETQYF
once	NA	TRBJ2-7	TRBV7-2	TGTGCCAGCAGCTTAGGGCCGCTAGCGATCTACGAGCAGTACTTC	CASSLGPLAIYEQYF
NA	TRBD1	TRBJ2-2	TRBV5-1	TGCGCCAGCACCCCGGGACAGTCGAACACCGGGGAGCTGTTTTTT	CASTPGQSNTGELFF
once	TRBD2	TRBJ2-5	TRBV7-2	TGTGCCAGCAGCTTAGCGGGGGGGCAAGAGACCCAGTACTTC	CASSLAGGQETQYF
NA	NA	TRBJ2-7	TRBV7-9	TGTGCCAGCAGCTCTGGGCAGGCTCCGAACTACGAGCAGTACTTC	CASSSGQAPNYEQYF
NA	TRBD2	TRBJ2-1	TRBV5-1	TGCGCCAGCAGCGCAGGGGCGGGGGGCAACTCCTACAATGAGCAGTTCTTC	CASSAGAGGNSYNEQFF
NA	NA	TRBJ1-3	TRBV19	TGTGCCAGTAGTAAGGACAGACCTACTTTCTCTGGAAACACCATATATTTT	CASSKDRPTFSGNTIYF
NA	NA	TRBJ2-7	TRBV5-5	TGTGCCAGCAGCTTAGACTCTATCTACGAGCAGTACTTC	CASSLDSIYEQYF
NA	TRBD1	TRBJ2-3	TRBV28	TGTGCCAGCCCCCCCCGGGACAGGATCACAGATACGCAGTATTTT	CASPPRDRITDTQYF
NA	TRBD1	TRBJ1-4	TRBV9	TGTGCCAGCAGCGTAGCAGGGGGCCGGGCCCTGAGGGAAAAACTGTTTTTT	CASSVAGGRALREKLFF
NA	NA	TRBJ1-1	TRBV7-2	TGTGCCAGCAGCTTAGACCCAGGATCGAACACTGAAGCTTTCTTT	CASSLDPGSNTEAFF
many	NA	TRBJ1-6	TRBV5-1	TGCGCCGCCGCAACAGGGCCAAATTCACCCCTCCACTTT	CAAATGPNSPLHF
NA	NA	TRBJ1-2	TRBV24-1	TGTGCCACCAGTGATTTGACAGACTATGGCTACACCTTC	CATSDLTDYGYTF
NA	NA	TRBJ2-5	TRBV9	TGTGCCAGCAGCGTAGGGGGACAAATAATTAGGGAGACCCAGTACTTC	CASSVGGQIIRETQYF
NA	NA	TRBJ1-2	TRBV10-3	TGTGCCATCAGTGATTCATCGGTTGACTATGGCTACACCTTC	CAISDSSVDYGYTF
once	TRBD1	TRBJ1-1	TRBV13	TGTGCCAGCTCGGGGCCTGACAGGGGGAACACTGAAGCTTTCTTT	CASSGPDRGNTEAFF
NA	TRBD2	TRBJ2-1	TRBV4-2	TGTGCCAGCAGCCAAGATTCTAGCGGGGGGCGAAGGTACAATGAGCAGTTCTTC	CASSQDSSGGRRYNEQFF
NA	NA	TRBJ2-5	TRBV11-2	TGTGCCAGCAGCTTAGATCCAGCCCGTGGGGCGGGGAGGACCCAGTACTTC	CASSLDPARGAGRTQYF
NA	NA	TRBJ1-6	TRBV9	TGTGCCAGCAGCGTAGGGTATCTAGAGAATTCACCCCTCCACTTT	CASSVGYLENSPLHF
NA	NA	TRBJ1-6	TRBV28	TGTGCCAGCAGTTTTTCGGTTAATAATTCACCCCTCCACTTT	CASSFSVNNSPLHF
NA	NA	TRBJ2-1	TRBV12-2	TGTGCAAGTCGCTTAGTCGACAACCCTGAGCAGTTCTTC	CASRLVDNPEQFF
NA	TRBD1	TRBJ2-7	TRBV10-3	TGTGCCATCAGTGAGGGGGGACAGGGGGGCTACGAGCAGTACTTC	CAISEGGQGGYEQYF
NA	NA	TRBJ1-2	TRBV11-2	TGTGCCAGCAGCTTAAACCCCCCCGCGACAGTAAACTATGGCTACACCTTC	CASSLNPPATVNYGYTF
NA	NA	TRBJ1-1	TRBV5-6	TGTGCCAGCAGCTTAGGGTCGGACATGAACACTGAAGCTTTCTTT	CASSLGSDMNTEAFF
NA	NA	TRBJ1-2	TRBV30	TGTGCCGGAGGCCGGGGGGCACATGGCTACACCTTC	CAGGRGAHGYTF
NA	NA	TRBJ1-1	TRBV5-1	TGCGCCAGCAGCCCCGACCCCCAGGGGACTGAAGCTTTCTTT	CASSPDPQGTEAFF
NA	NA	TRBJ1-3	TRBV30	TGTGCCTGGATAGGAGGCTCTGGAAACACCATATATTTT	CAWIGGSGNTIYF
NA	TRBD1	TRBJ1-2	TRBV19	TGTGCCAGTAGTATTAACACAGGGGGAGGTGTCGGCTACACCTTC	CASSINTGGGVGYTF
once	NA	TRBJ2-7	TRBV19	TGTGCCAGCGTCGACCGAGGATCCTACGAGCAGTACTTC	CASVDRGSYEQYF
NA	NA	TRBJ2-3	TRBV3-1/TRBV3-2	TGTGCCAGCAGCCAAGAACGGGGGATCACAGATACGCAGTATTTT	CASSQERGITDTQYF
NA	NA	TRBJ1-1	TRBV18	TGTGCCAGCTCACCGGGCATGAACACTGAAGCTTTCTTT	CASSPGMNTEAFF
NA	NA	TRBJ2-5	TRBV5-1	TGCGCCAGCAGCTTGGACAGACAAGAGACCCAGTACTTC	CASSLDRQETQYF
NA	NA	TRBJ2-7	TRBV2	TGTGCCAGCAGTGTAACAGGTTTAAGCTCCTACGAGCAGTACTTC	CASSVTGLSSYEQYF
NA	NA	TRBJ1-2	TRBV10-2	TGCGCCAGCAGTGATCCGGGACTGAGCTATGGCTACACCTTC	CASSDPGLSYGYTF
NA	NA	TRBJ1-2	TRBV7-2	TGTGCCAGCAGCCCTGGGCCCCCGGCCACCGCTAACTATGGCTACACCTTC	CASSPGPPATANYGYTF
NA	NA	TRBJ2-1	TRBV19	TGTGCCAGTAGTATCCACGTCAGCAATGAGCAGTTCTTC	CASSIHVSNEQFF
NA	NA	TRBJ1-2	TRBV5-1	TGCGCCAGCAGCCCGGGACACACTAACTATGGCTACACCTTC	CASSPGHTNYGYTF
NA	NA	TRBJ2-7	TRBV28	TGTGCCAGCCTGCGTAGCTCCTACGAGCAGTACTTC	CASLRSSYEQYF
NA	TRBD1	TRBJ1-5	TRBV2	TGTGCCAGCAGTGCCGACAGGGGCCATCAGCCCCAGCATTTT	CASSADRGHQPQHF
NA	NA	TRBJ1-1	TRBV9	TGTGCCAGCAGCGTAGATTGGGAGGGGTCTTTGGCTTTCTTT	CASSVDWEGSLAFF
NA	NA	TRBJ2-7	TRBV28	TGTGCCAGCAGTTTCCCAGGGGCGAAGTACGAGCAGTACTTC	CASSFPGAKYEQYF
NA	NA	TRBJ1-1	TRBV2	TGTGCCAGCAGTGCTGCCTCGTTCGCCGGGGCTTTCTTT	CASSAASFAGAFF
NA	NA	TRBJ2-3	TRBV20-1	TGCAGTGCTAGTTGGGCCGGGGGTACAGATACGCAGTATTTT	CSASWAGGTDTQYF
NA	NA	TRBJ1-3	TRBV5-4	TGTGCCAGCAGCTTGAAGGGGGTCGAAAACACCATATATTTT	CASSLKGVENTIYF
NA	NA	TRBJ2-1	TRBV14	TGTGCCAGCAGCCAAGAACTAGCCCGCAATGAGCAGTTCTTC	CASSQELARNEQFF
NA	NA	TRBJ1-2	TRBV5-1	TGCGCCAGCAGCTTGGCGCAGGGTGGTGGCTACACCTTC	CASSLAQGGGYTF
NA	TRBD1	TRBJ2-3	TRBV5-4	TGTGCCAGCAGCACCCCGACAGGGGCAGATACGCAGTATTTT	CASSTPTGADTQYF
NA	TRBD1	TRBJ1-2	TRBV18	TGTGCCAGCTCACCCCCAGCGACAGGGGGAACTAACTATGGCTACACCTTC	CASSPPATGGTNYGYTF
NA	NA	TRBJ2-7	TRBV15	TGTGCCACCAGCAAGTCCCAGGGGTCGTACGAGCAGTACTTC	CATSKSQGSYEQYF
NA	NA	TRBJ2-7	TRBV3-1/TRBV3-2	TGTGCCAGCAGCCAAGCCGGTGGCGGATCCTACGAGCAGTACTTC	CASSQAGGGSYEQYF
NA	TRBD2	TRBJ2-5	TRBV11-2	TGTGCCAGCAGCTCAAAAGGGCTTTTAGCGGGGGTGGAACCCCAGTACTTC	CASSSKGLLAGVEPQYF
NA	TRBD1	TRBJ1-5	TRBV28	TGTGCCAGCAGTTCCCCAGGACAGGTTCGTCAGCCCCAGCATTTT	CASSSPGQVRQPQHF